This entry lists 10 T cell receptor beta chains sequenced from one sample in a study of T cells in Graves' hyperthyroidism and ophthalmopathy. RNA transcripts provided the source from which TCR beta CDR3 regions were amplified. The TCR CDR3 first-round RT-PCR relied on the HTBI primer set. TCRdb independently ran MiXCR on the multiplex PCR reads; one entry per CDR3 protein. The sample has about 720,000 distinct CDR3 sequences, about 17% seen once. Sequencing was performed on blood. The receptor source for this set is a woman between 50 and 59 years old with Graves' hyperthyroidism that later progressed to Graves' ophthalmopathy.

The V gene is TRBV7-9, the J gene TRBJ2-7; 8 positions agree with TRBD1. V lost 3 bases to trimming and J lost 5 bases; unmatched junction nucleotides: 6. The germline gives CDR1 SEHNR, CDR2 FQNEAQ (reference sequence). The CDR3 runs 14 residues. For the CDR3, the DNA is TGTGCCAGCAGCTTTCTCGGACAGGGCCACGAGCAGTACTTC. Its translation is CASSFLGQGHEQYF.

This clonotype was observed many times. The rearrangement links TRBV27 to TRBJ1-1; D is unclear. Trimming shortened V by 2 bases and J by 3 bases, and 10 bases separated the two germline ends. CDR1 MNHEY and CDR2 SMNVEV come from the germline V gene (reference sequence). CDR3 length: 14 residues. The CDR3 protein is CASSLDGDDTEAFF. DNA for the CDR3: TGTGCCAGCAGTTTAGATGGGGATGACACTGAAGCTTTCTTT.

This clonotype was observed many times. This rearrangement joins TRBV7-8 to TRBJ2-3, with D perhaps TRBD1 or TRBD2 (5 bases each). There are 18 residues in the CDR3. In germline, CDR1 is SGHVS, CDR2 FQNEAQ. Trimming removed 3 bases from V and 2 bases from J, with 21 bases in between. CDR3 in amino acids: CASSLSPPGTPSTDTQYF. The DNA of the CDR3 is TGTGCCAGCAGCTTGTCCCCCCCCGGGACGCCCTCCACAGATACGCAGTATTTT.

As for this clonotype: A read error may be the cause here, since a much bigger clone is one base away. This chain joins TRBV6-1 and TRBJ1-1; no clear D gene. Germline V gene lookup returns CDR1 MNHNS and CDR2 SASEGT. This CDR3 is 12 amino acids long. CDR3 coding DNA: TGTGCCAGCAGTGCCTACAACAATGAAGCTTTCTTT. Its translation: CASSAYNNEAFF.

This clonotype occurred many times. The rearrangement links TRBV2 to TRBJ2-3; 8 nucleotides agree with TRBD1. Germline values: CDR1 SNHLY, CDR2 FYNNEI. V lost 8 bases to trimming and J lost 3 bases; unmatched junction nucleotides: 7. This CDR3 has 14 amino acids. CDR3 amino acids: CASRKQGGTDTQYF. CDR3 in DNA: TGTGCCAGCCGAAAACAGGGGGGTACAGATACGCAGTATTTT.

This clonotype was picked up many times. V is TRBV20-1 and J is TRBJ2-2; 7 bases match TRBD2. Losses at the gene ends were 1 base for V and 2 bases for J; bases not matched to a gene: 4. The CDR3 spans 15 residues. Germline V gene sequence: CDR1 DFQATT, CDR2 SNEGSKA (reference sequence). CDR3 sequence (DNA): TGCAGTGCTAGAGTCCAGCGGGGTAACACCGGGGAGCTGTTTTTT. Residues: CSARVQRGNTGELFF.

In this sample, this clonotype turned up a few times. The chain links TRBV10-3 to TRBJ2-7; D possibly uses TRBD1 or TRBD2 (6 bases each). Trimming removed 3 bases at V and 3 bases at J, with 12 bases between. Germline V gene sequence: CDR1 ENHRY, CDR2 SYGVKD. The CDR3 sequence is 14 residues long. DNA for the CDR3: TGTGCCATCAGTGACGCCAGGGGAGGCTACGAGCAGTACTTC. This gives the protein CAISDARGGYEQYF.

The V gene is TRBV19, the J gene TRBJ1-5; a possible D gene is TRBD1 (5 bases). V was cut by 6 bases and J by 5 bases, with 17 bases left in between. Germline CDR1 LNHDA, CDR2 SQIVND (reference sequence). The CDR3 length is 15 residues. The CDR3 is CASSTPGRGDQPQHF. CDR3 nucleotide sequence: TGTGCCAGTAGCACCCCTGGAAGGGGAGATCAGCCCCAGCATTTT.

This clonotype was counted a few times. The V gene is TRBV9, the J gene TRBJ1-3; no reliable D call. Per germline, CDR1 SGDLS and CDR2 YYNGEE. The CDR3 runs to 15 residues. Trimming shortened V by 0 bases and J by 0 bases, and 7 bases separated the two germline ends. The CDR3 is CASSVESRSGNTIYF. The CDR3 DNA sequence: TGTGCCAGCAGCGTAGAGAGTCGCTCTGGAAACACCATATATTTT.

On this clonotype: One end of the junction fails to match germline, which may point to a read error. The V call is TRBV7-6, the J call TRBJ2-3; 8 nucleotides line up with TRBD2. The CDR3 consists of 15 residues. Germline CDR1 is SGHVS and CDR2 is FNYEAQ. The CDR3 coding sequence is TGTGCCAGCAGCTTCGGGCGGGGGGTTGGAGATACGCGGTATTTT. It specifies CASSFGRGVGDTRYF. The full variable domain, completed using reference TRBV7-6 and TRBJ2-3, is GAGVSQSPRYKVTKRGQDVALRCDPISGHVSLYWYRQALGQGPEFLTYFNYEAQQDKSGLPNDRFSAERPEGSISTLTIQRTEQRDSAMYRCASSFGRGVGDTRYFGPGTRLTVL.